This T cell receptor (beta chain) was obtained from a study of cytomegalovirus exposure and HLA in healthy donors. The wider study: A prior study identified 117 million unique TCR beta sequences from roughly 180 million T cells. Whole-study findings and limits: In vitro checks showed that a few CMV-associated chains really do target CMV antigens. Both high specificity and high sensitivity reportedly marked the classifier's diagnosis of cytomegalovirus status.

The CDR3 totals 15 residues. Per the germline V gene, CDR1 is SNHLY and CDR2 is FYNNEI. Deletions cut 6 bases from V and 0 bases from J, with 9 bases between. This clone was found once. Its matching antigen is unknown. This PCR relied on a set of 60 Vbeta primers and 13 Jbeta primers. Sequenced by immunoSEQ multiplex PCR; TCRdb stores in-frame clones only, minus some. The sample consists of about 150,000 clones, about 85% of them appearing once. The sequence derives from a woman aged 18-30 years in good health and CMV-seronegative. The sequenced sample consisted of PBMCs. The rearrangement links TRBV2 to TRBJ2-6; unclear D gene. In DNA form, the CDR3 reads TGTGCCAGCAGCATCCGAGGCTCTGGGGCCAACGTCCTGACTTTC. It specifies CASSIRGSGANVLTF.